Reported below is one TCR beta chain. Its antigen is not known. Alongside a J-beta primer mix, a sample-barcoded 5' primer served in a second PCR lasting roughly 7 to 12 cycles. Each CDR3 protein is one row after TCRdb ran MiXCR on the 5' RACE reads. The sample shows 1,500,000 or so distinct CDR3 sequences, roughly 64% of them seen only once. This sample stems from a study of blood T cells in healthy people across ages. CDR1 is SNHLY, CDR2 FYNNEI, per germline. The CDR3 sequence is 14 residues long. Trimming left V 3 bases short and J 4 bases short, with 12 bases between. Study-wide points: Higher diversity, along with more naive CD4+ cells, distinguished long-lived donors from aged donors.

The source of this sequence is a man younger than 30 in good health. J is TRBJ1-2 and V is TRBV2; D remains unclear. Sequenced: blood. CDR3 sequence reads: CASSDAGIRYGYTF. Here the CDR3 DNA reads TGTGCCAGCAGTGATGCTGGGATCCGCTATGGCTACACCTTC. Full variable domain (outside the CDR3, taken from reference TRBV2 and TRBJ1-2): EPEVTQTPSHQVTQMGQEVILRCVPISNHLYFYWYRQILGQKVEFLVSFYNNEISEKSEIFDDQFSVERPDGSNFTLKIRSTKLEDSAMYFCASSDAGIRYGYTFGSGTRLTVV.